This T cell receptor (beta chain) comes out of a study of cytomegalovirus exposure and HLA in healthy donors. Study as a whole: A later analysis reported the same platform for the 110 or so validation repertoires and the 666 first-cohort repertoires. General study points: TCR clusters originating in the first cohort tended to co-occur in the roughly 120 validation repertoires, according to a later analysis. Reportedly, cytomegalovirus status was diagnosed with high sensitivity and specificity. Cytomegalovirus-associated TCR beta chains were listed, numbering roughly 150.

For this clone: Its antigen is unknown.

TCRdb's table, derived via immunoSEQ multiplex PCR, lists solely in-frame clones and lacks some. Of 75,000 to 85,000 clones in the sample, just over 90% were seen once. The specimen sequenced was PBMCs. This sequence was found in a man in his thirties or forties in good health and CMV-seronegative.

The CDR3 DNA follows: TGTGCCAGCCGTCCTCCGGGAGGCTTGAACACTGAAGCTTTCTTT. Its protein is CASRPPGGLNTEAFF. V and J are TRBV28 and TRBJ1-1; D is undetermined. This CDR3 is 15 amino acids long. The germline gives CDR1 MDHEN, CDR2 SYDVKM. The V end lost 8 bases, the J end lost 0 bases, and 16 bases lay between the germline ends.